The 14 T cell receptor beta chains presented below share a single source sample, sequenced in a study of OX40 agonist ivuxolimab in advanced cancers. Preparation of the library involved the immunoSEQ multiplex PCR assay. TCRdb provides this immuneACCESS table in a form limited to in-frame rearrangements. Some clones are lacking; in checked studies, under half of them reflect an unresolved V gene, and why the rest are absent is not known. The sample table holds more than 50,000 clones, of which about 89% were seen once. Approximately 19% of the sample goes to the ten largest clones. The specimen comprised CD4+ or CD8+ T cells sorted from blood, sampled in a trial of the OX40 agonist ivuxolimab. These TCRs come from an adult with an advanced solid tumor such as melanoma, head and neck, liver or kidney cancer.

The gene calls are TRBV6-1 and TRBJ2-3; tentative D call: TRBD2 (6 bases). V lost 2 bases, J lost 0 bases, and 12 bases lay in between. Germline assignment: CDR1 MNHNS and CDR2 SASEGT. The CDR3 totals 16 residues. The CDR3 loop is CASSELASDSTDTQYF. The DNA for the CDR3 is TGTGCCAGCAGTGAACTGGCTAGCGATAGCACAGATACGCAGTATTTT.

The rearrangement uses TRBV19 and TRBJ1-1, with a weak D call TRBD1 (6 bases). The CDR3 spans 14 residues. CDR1 is LNHDA, CDR2 SQIVND, per germline (reference sequence). Trimming removed 4 bases at V and 5 bases at J, with 14 bases between. The CDR3 region is CASSSPGAPTEAFF. The CDR3 region has the DNA TGTGCCAGTAGTAGCCCGGGGGCCCCTACTGAAGCTTTCTTT. Full variable domain (rest looked up from reference TRBV19 and TRBJ1-1): DGGITQSPKYLFRKEGQNVTLSCEQNLNHDAMYWYRQDPGQGLRLIYYSQIVNDFQKGDIAEGYSVSREKKESFPLTVTSAQKNPTAFYLCASSSPGAPTEAFFGQGTRLTVV.

The rearrangement uses TRBV2 and TRBJ2-7, with TRBD1 as a possible D gene (5 bases). Trimming shortened V by 3 bases and J by 0 bases, and 18 bases separated the two germline ends. This CDR3 region has 17 residues. Germline V lookup: CDR1 SNHLY, CDR2 FYNNEI. The CDR3 DNA reads as TGTGCCAGCAGTGAGATCCTCCAGGGAAGTGCCTCCTACGAGCAGTACTTC. The encoded protein is CASSEILQGSASYEQYF. Filled out from reference TRBV2 and TRBJ2-7, the complete variable domain reads EPEVTQTPSHQVTQMGQEVILRCVPISNHLYFYWYRQILGQKVEFLVSFYNNEISEKSEIFDDQFSVERPDGSNFTLKIRSTKLEDSAMYFCASSEILQGSASYEQYFGPGTRLTVT.

In its sample, this clone was seen once. The gene calls are TRBV7-3 and TRBJ1-2, with 8 bases lining up with TRBD1. The V and J ends lost 4 bases and 6 bases, in that order; junction bases with no gene match: 4. Per the germline V gene, CDR1 is SGHTA and CDR2 is FQGTGA. This CDR3 region has 13 residues. CDR3 loop: CASSSGQGDGYTF. CDR3 DNA: TGTGCCAGCAGCTCTGGACAGGGCGATGGCTACACCTTC.

V is TRBV7-9 and J is TRBJ2-5; D possibly matches TRBD1 or TRBD2 (5 bases each). The germline V gene has CDR1 SEHNR and CDR2 FQNEAQ (reference sequence). Trimming cost V 4 bases and J 9 bases, with 18 bases left between them. The CDR3 has 14 amino acids. This CDR3 reads CASSSTEPRGAQYF. CDR3 in DNA: TGTGCCAGCAGCTCAACTGAACCAAGAGGGGCCCAGTACTTC.

Points on this clone: Germline is not matched at one junction end, which may reflect a read error. The V call is TRBV6-5, the J call TRBJ2-1, with 8 bases lining up with TRBD2. Germline CDR1 MNHEY, CDR2 SVGAGI. This CDR3 is built from 12 residues. In DNA, the CDR3 is TGTGCCAGCAGTTACCGGGGGGGCCCGGGTGTCTTC. Amino acid sequence: CASSYRGGPGVF.

The chain carries TRBV30 and TRBJ1-2; 7 nucleotides match TRBD1. Germline-derived CDR1 and CDR2 are GTSNPN and SVGIG (reference sequence). J was trimmed by 6 bases and V by 3 bases; bases with no gene match: 13. The CDR3 is made up of 15 amino acids. The CDR3 is CAWSGVGQVPHGYTF. The CDR3 coding sequence is TGTGCCTGGAGCGGCGTAGGACAGGTACCCCATGGCTACACCTTC.

This clone was recorded once. The chain couples TRBV27 to TRBJ1-1; D is undetermined. The CDR3 runs to 14 residues. CDR1 is MNHEY and CDR2 is SMNVEV in the germline V gene (reference sequence). V lost 4 bases and J 3 bases, leaving 12 bases between the germline ends. CDR3 in DNA: TGTGCCAGCAGTTCCCCAGGTGCGGACACTGAAGCTTTCTTT. Amino acids: CASSSPGADTEAFF.

The rearrangement joins TRBV2 to TRBJ2-7, with 8 bases that match TRBD1. The V gene end was trimmed by 11 bases and the J gene end by 4 bases; junction bases not matched to a gene: 10. The CDR3 loop spans 13 amino acids. Germline V lookup: CDR1 SNHLY, CDR2 FYNNEI. As DNA, the CDR3 is TGTGCCTCTCAGGCAGGGGGCATGTACGAGCAGTACTTC. This translates into CASQAGGMYEQYF.

This clone turned up a few times. The chain is built from TRBV30 and TRBJ1-1; D is possibly TRBD1 (5 bases). This CDR3 has 13 amino acids. Between the trimmed V and J ends, which lost 2 bases and 3 bases, there was a span of 10 bases. From germline, CDR1 is GTSNPN and CDR2 SVGIG (reference sequence). CDR3 region: CAWSTEGHTEAFF. In nucleotides, the CDR3 is TGTGCCTGGAGTACTGAGGGGCACACTGAAGCTTTCTTT.

The V and J genes are TRBV7-9 and TRBJ1-2; the match to TRBD1 covers 10 bases. V shed 6 bases, J shed 3 bases, and the junction held 4 bases outside the gene matches. In germline, CDR1 is SEHNR, CDR2 FQNEAQ (reference sequence). The CDR3 runs to 14 residues. Written as DNA, the CDR3 is TGTGCCAGCAGGGTGACAGGGGGCGACTATGGCTACACCTTC. As protein: CASRVTGGDYGYTF.

This chain uses TRBV19 with TRBJ2-1; the D gene could be TRBD1 or TRBD2 (5 bases each). The V gene's germline CDR1 is LNHDA and CDR2 SQIVND (reference sequence). This CDR3 is 10 amino acids long. With 9 bases removed from V and 8 bases from J, the gap between germline ends came to 8 bases. CDR3 region: CASRGDEQFF. The CDR3, as DNA: TGTGCCAGCCGAGGGGATGAGCAGTTCTTC.

This chain connects TRBV7-6 to TRBJ2-7; 7 nucleotides align to TRBD1. The CDR3 sequence is 14 residues long. V was clipped by 5 bases and J by 5 bases; unmatched bases: 9. CDR1 is SGHVS and CDR2 is FNYEAQ in the germline V gene. CDR3 bases: TGTGCCAGCAGCCACCAAGATGACAGGGACGAGCAGTACTTC. Protein sequence: CASSHQDDRDEQYF.

This rearrangement joins TRBV19 to TRBJ2-5; TRBD1 matches at 7 bases. The CDR3 length is 14 residues. Trimming took 1 base from V and 2 from J; bases not matched to a gene: 1. CDR1 LNHDA and CDR2 SQIVND come from the germline V gene (reference sequence). CDR3 amino acids: CASSIGDSQETQYF. DNA of the CDR3: TGTGCCAGTAGTATAGGGGACAGTCAAGAGACCCAGTACTTC.